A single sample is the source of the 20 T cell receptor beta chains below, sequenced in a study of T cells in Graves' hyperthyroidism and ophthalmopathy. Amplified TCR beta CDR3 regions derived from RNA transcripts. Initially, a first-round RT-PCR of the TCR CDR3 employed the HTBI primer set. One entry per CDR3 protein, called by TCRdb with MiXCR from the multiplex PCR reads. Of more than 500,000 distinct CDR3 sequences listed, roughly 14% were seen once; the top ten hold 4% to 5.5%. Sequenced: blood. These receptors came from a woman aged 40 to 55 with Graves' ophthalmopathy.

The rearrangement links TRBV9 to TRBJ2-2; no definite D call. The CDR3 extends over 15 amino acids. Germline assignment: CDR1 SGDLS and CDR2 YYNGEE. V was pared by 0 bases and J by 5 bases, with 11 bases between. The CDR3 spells CASSVATHPTGELFF. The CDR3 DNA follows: TGTGCCAGCAGCGTAGCCACTCACCCGACCGGGGAGCTGTTTTTT.

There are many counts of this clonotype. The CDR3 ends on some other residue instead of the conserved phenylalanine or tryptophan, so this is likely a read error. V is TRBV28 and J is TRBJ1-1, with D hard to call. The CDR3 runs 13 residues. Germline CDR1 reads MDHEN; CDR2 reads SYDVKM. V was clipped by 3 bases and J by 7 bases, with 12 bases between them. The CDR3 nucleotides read TGTGCCAGCAGTTTTAGGTACGAGCTTGAAGCTTTCCTT. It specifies CASSFRYELEAFL.

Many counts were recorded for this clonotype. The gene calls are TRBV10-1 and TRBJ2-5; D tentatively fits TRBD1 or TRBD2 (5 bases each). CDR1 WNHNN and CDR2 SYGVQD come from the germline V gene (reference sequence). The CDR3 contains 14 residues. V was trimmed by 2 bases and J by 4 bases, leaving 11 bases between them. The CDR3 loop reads CASSEALRGETQYF. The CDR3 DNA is TGCGCCAGCAGTGAGGCTCTGAGGGGAGAGACCCAGTACTTC.

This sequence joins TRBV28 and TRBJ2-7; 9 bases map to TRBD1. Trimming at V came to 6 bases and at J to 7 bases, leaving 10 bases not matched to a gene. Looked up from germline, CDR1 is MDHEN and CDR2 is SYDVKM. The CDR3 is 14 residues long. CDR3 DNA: TGTGCCAGCAGCCTACGGACAGGGGTAGGGGAGCAGTACTTC. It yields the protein CASSLRTGVGEQYF.

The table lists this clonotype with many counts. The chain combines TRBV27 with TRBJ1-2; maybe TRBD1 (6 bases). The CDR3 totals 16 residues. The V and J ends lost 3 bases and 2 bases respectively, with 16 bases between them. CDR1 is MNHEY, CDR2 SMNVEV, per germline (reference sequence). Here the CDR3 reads CASSFLRGTKNYGYTF. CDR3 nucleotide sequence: TGTGCCAGCAGTTTCCTCCGGGGGACAAAAAACTATGGCTACACCTTC.

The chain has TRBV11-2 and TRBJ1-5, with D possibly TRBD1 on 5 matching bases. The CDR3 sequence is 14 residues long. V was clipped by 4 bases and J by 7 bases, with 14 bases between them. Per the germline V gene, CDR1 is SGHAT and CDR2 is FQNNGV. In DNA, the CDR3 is TGTGCCAGCAGCTCACGGGGCCGGGAGCAGCCCCAGCATTTT. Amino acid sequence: CASSSRGREQPQHF.

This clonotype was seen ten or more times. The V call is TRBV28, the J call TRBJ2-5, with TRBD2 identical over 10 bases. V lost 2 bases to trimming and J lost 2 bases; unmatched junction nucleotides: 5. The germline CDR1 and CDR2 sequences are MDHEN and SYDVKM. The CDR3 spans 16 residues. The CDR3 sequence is CASSLGLAGDQETQYF. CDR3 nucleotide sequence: TGTGCCAGCAGTTTAGGGCTAGCGGGAGATCAAGAGACCCAGTACTTC.

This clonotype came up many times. Written as DNA, the CDR3 is TGTGCCACCAGCCACGGGACCTACGAGCAGTACTTC. Its translation is CATSHGTYEQYF. This chain uses TRBV12-3 or TRBV12-4 with TRBJ2-7, with a weak D call TRBD2 (5 bases). Trimming pared 10 bases from V and 2 bases from J, leaving 12 bases between. The CDR3 has 12 residues.

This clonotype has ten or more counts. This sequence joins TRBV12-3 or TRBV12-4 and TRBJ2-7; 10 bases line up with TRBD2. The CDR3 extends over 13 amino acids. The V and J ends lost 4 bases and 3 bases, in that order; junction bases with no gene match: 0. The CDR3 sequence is CASSWTSGYEQYF. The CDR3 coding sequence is TGTGCCAGCAGTTGGACTAGCGGCTACGAGCAGTACTTC.

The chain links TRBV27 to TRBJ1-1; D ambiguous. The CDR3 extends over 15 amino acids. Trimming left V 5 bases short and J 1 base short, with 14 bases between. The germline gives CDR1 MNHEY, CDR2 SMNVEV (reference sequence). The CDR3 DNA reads TGTGCCAGCAGTCCTTCTCCGGCTGCGAACACTGAAGCTTTCTTT. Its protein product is CASSPSPAANTEAFF.

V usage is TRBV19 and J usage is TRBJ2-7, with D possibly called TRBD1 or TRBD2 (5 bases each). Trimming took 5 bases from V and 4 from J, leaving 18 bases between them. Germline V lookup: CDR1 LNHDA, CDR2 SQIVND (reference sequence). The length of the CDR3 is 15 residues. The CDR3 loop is CASSSAGTTRYEQYF. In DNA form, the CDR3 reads TGTGCCAGTAGTTCCGCCGGGACCACAAGATACGAGCAGTACTTC.

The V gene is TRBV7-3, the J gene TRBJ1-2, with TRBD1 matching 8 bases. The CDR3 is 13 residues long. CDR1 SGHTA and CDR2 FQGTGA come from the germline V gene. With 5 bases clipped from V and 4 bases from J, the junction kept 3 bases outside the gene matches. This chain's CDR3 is CASSDGTGYGYTF. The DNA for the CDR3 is TGTGCCAGCAGCGACGGGACAGGCTATGGCTACACCTTC. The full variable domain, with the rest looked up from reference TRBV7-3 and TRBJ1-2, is GAGVSQTPSNKVTEKGKYVELRCDPISGHTALYWYRQSLGQGPEFLIYFQGTGAADDSGLPNDRFFAVRPEGSVSTLKIQRTERGDSAVYLCASSDGTGYGYTFGSGTRLTVV.

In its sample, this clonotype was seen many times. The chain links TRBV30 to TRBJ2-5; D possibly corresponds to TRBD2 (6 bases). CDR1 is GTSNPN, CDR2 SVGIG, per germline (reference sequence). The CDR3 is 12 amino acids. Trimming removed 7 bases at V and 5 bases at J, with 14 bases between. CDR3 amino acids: CASRDSGETQYF. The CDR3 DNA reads TGTGCCTCTAGGGACTCCGGGGAGACCCAGTACTTC.

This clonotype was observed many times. CDR3 DNA: TGTGCCAGCACTCGGGGGGGGCCCCACGAGCAGTACTTC. The encoded protein is CASTRGGPHEQYF. The genes are TRBV6-1 and TRBJ2-7; 8 bases line up with TRBD2. The germline V gene encodes CDR1 MNHNS and CDR2 SASEGT. The CDR3 is made up of 13 amino acids. Losses at the gene ends were 7 bases for V and 5 bases for J; bases not matched to a gene: 7.

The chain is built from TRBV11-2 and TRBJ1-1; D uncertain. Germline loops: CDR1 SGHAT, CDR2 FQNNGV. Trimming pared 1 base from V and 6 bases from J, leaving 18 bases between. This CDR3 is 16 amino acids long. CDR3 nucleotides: TGTGCCAGCAGCTTAGGCGGGAGTTTTAACACTCCTGAAGCTTTCTTT. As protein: CASSLGGSFNTPEAFF.

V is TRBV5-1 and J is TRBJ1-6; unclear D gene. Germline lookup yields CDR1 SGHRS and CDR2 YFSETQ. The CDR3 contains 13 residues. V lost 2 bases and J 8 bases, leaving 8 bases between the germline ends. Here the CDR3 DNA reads TGCGCCAGCAGCTTCAGCGGGGATTCACCCCTCCACTTT. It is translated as CASSFSGDSPLHF.

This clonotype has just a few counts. In DNA form, the CDR3 reads TGTGCCAGCAGTTCCCCATTAAGGGGCATGCATCAGCCCCAGCATTTT. This sequence encodes CASSSPLRGMHQPQHF. V is TRBV28 and J is TRBJ1-5; D is possibly TRBD1 (5 bases). Germline loops: CDR1 MDHEN, CDR2 SYDVKM. CDR3 size: 16 residues. Trimming took off 4 bases at V and 5 bases at J, with 18 bases between the two ends.

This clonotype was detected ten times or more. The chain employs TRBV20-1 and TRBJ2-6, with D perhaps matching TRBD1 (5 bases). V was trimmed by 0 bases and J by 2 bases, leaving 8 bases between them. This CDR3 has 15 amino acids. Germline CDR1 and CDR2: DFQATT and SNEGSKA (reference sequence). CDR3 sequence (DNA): TGCAGTGCTAGAGACAGGGCAACTGGGGCCAACGTCCTGACTTTC. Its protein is CSARDRATGANVLTF.

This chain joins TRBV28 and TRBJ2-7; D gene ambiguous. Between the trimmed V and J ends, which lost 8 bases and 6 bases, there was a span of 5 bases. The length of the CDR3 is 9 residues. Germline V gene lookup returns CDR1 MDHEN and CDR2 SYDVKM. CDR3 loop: CASGVEQYF. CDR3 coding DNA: TGTGCCAGCGGGGTCGAGCAGTACTTC.

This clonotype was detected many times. CDR3 region: CASSLPPGSYPAYEQYF. CDR3 DNA sequence: TGTGCCAGCAGTTTACCACCCGGCTCCTACCCAGCCTACGAGCAGTACTTC. This chain uses TRBV12-3 or TRBV12-4 with TRBJ2-7, with D unclear. V was pared by 2 bases and J by 2 bases, with 19 bases between. CDR3 size: 17 residues.